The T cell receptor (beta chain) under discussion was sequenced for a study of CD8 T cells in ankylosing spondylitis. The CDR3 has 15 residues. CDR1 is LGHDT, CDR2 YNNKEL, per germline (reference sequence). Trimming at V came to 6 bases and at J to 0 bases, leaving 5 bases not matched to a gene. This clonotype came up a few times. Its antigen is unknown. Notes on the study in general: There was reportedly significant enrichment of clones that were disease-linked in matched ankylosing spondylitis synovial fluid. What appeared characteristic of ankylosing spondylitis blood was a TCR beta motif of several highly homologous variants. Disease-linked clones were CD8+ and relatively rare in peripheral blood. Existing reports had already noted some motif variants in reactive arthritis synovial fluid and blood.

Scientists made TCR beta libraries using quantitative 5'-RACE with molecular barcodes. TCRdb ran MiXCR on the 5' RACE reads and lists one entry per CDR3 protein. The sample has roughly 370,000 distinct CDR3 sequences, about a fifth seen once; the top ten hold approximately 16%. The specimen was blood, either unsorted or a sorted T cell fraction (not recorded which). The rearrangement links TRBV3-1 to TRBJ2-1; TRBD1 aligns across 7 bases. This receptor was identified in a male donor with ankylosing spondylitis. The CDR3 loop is CASSQQGSSYNEQFF. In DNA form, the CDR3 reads TGTGCCAGCAGTCAACAGGGGAGCTCCTACAATGAGCAGTTCTTC.